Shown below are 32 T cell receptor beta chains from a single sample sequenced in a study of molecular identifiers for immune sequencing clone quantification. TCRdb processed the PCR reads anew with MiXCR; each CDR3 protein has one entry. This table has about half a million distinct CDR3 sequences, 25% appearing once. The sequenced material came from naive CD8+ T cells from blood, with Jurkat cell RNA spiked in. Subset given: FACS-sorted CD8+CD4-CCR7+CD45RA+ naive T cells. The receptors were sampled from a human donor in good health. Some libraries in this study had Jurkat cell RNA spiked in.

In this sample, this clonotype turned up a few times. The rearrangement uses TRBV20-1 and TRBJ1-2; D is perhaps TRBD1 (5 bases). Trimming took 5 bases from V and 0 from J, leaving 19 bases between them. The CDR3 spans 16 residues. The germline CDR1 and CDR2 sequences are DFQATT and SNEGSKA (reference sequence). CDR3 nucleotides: TGCAGTGCTCCGATCCAGACAGAGTACACTAACTATGGCTACACCTTC. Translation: CSAPIQTEYTNYGYTF.

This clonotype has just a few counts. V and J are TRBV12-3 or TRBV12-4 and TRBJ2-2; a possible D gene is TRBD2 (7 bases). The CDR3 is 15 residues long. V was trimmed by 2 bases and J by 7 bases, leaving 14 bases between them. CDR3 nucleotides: TGTGCCAGCAGTTTAACCGGGGGGCCGATCGGGGAGCTGTTTTTT. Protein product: CASSLTGGPIGELFF.

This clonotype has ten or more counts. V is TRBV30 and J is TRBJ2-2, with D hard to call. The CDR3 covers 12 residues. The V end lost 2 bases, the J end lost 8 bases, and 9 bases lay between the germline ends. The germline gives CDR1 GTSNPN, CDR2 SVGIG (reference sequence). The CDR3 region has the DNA TGTGCCTGGAGTTCAGCCCCTGGGGAGCTGTTTTTT. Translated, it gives CAWSSAPGELFF.

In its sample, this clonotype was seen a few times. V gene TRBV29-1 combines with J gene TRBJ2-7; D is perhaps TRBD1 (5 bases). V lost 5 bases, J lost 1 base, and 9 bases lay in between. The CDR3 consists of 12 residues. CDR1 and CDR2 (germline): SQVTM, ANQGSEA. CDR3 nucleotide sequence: TGCAGCGTTTCGACAGTGTCCTACGAGCAGTACTTC. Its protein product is CSVSTVSYEQYF.

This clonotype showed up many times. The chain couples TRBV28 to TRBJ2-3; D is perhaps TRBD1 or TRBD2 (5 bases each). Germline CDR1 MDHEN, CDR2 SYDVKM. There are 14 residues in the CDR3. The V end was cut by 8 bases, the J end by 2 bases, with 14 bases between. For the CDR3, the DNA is TGTGCCAGCGGACTCCTAGGGGTCACAGATACGCAGTATTTT. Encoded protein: CASGLLGVTDTQYF.

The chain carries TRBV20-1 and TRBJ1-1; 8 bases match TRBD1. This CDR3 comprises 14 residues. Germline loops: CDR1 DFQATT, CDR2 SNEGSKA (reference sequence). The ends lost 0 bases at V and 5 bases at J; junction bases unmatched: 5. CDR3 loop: CSARDRGRGTEAFF. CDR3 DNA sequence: TGCAGTGCTAGAGACAGGGGGCGTGGTACTGAAGCTTTCTTT.

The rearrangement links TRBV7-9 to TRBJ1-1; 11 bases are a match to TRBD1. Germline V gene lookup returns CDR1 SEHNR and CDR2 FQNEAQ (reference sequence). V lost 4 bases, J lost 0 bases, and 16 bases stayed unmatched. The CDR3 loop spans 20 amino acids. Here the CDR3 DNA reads TGTGCCAGCAGCTGGCAAGTAGTCCGGGACAGGGGGGCTTTGAACACTGAAGCTTTCTTT. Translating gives CASSWQVVRDRGALNTEAFF. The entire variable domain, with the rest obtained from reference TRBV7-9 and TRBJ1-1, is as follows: DTGVSQNPRHKITKRGQNVTFRCDPISEHNRLYWYRQTLGQGPEFLTYFQNEAQLEKSRLLSDRFSAERPKGSFSTLEIQRTEQGDSAMYLCASSWQVVRDRGALNTEAFFGQGTRLTVV.

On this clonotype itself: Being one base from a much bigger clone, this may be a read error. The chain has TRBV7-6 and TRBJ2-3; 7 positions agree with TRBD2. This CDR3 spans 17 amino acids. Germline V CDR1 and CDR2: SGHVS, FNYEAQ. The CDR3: CASSLGGPGGRTDTHYF. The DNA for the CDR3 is TGTGCCAGCAGCTTAGGCGGTCCGGGAGGCCGCACAGATACGCACTATTTT.

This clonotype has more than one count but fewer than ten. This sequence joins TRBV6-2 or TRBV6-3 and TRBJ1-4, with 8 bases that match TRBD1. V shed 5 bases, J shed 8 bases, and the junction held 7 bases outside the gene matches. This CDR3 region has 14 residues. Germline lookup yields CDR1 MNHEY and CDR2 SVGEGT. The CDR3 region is CASSGTGSYEKLFF. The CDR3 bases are TGTGCCAGCAGTGGGACAGGTTCATACGAAAAACTGTTTTTT.

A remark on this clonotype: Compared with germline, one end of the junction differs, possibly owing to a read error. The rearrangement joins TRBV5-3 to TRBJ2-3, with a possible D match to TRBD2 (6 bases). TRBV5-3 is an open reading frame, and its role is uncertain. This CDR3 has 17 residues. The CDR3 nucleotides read TGTGCCAGCAGCTTGGCCGGGGGTAGGGTCTCCACAGCTACGCAGTATTTT. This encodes CASSLAGGRVSTATQYF.

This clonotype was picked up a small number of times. The CDR3 here is CASSWGLAGETTDTQYF. The CDR3 DNA is TGCGCCAGCAGCTGGGGACTAGCGGGAGAGACCACAGATACGCAGTATTTT. This chain links TRBV5-1 with TRBJ2-3; 14 bases align to TRBD2. The CDR3 runs to 17 residues. Germline assignment: CDR1 SGHRS and CDR2 YFSETQ. After removal of 3 bases from V and 2 bases from J, the junction contained 5 bases not matched to a gene.

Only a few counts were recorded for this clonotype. CDR3 nucleotide sequence: TGTGCCAGCAGTTTATCGGGGTCGGTGGAAGCTTTCTTT. Translated: CASSLSGSVEAFF. This chain joins TRBV27 and TRBJ1-1; D uncertain. Trimming took off 0 bases at V and 8 bases at J, with 10 bases between the two ends. The CDR3 covers 13 residues. Germline-derived CDR1 and CDR2 are MNHEY and SMNVEV (reference sequence).

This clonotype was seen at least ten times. The CDR3 protein is CASSNGFTTDTQYF. The DNA for the CDR3 is TGTGCCAGCAGTAACGGGTTCACCACAGATACGCAGTATTTT. The chain couples TRBV7-9 to TRBJ2-3; D gene uncertain. The CDR3 has 14 residues. The V gene's germline CDR1 is SEHNR and CDR2 FQNEAQ (reference sequence). Trimming left V 6 bases short and J 2 bases short, with 12 bases between.

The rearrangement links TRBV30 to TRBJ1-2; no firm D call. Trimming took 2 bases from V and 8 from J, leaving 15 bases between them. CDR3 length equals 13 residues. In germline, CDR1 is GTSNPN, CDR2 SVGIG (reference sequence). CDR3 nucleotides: TGTGCCTGGAGTCCATCCGGGAGGGTGGGCTACACCTTC. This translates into CAWSPSGRVGYTF.

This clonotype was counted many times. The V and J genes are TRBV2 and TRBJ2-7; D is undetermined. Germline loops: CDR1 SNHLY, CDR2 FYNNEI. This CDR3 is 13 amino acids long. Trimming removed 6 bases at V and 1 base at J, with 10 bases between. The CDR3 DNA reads TGTGCCAGCAGCCAGTCCCGGTCCTACGAGCAGTACTTC. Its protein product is CASSQSRSYEQYF.

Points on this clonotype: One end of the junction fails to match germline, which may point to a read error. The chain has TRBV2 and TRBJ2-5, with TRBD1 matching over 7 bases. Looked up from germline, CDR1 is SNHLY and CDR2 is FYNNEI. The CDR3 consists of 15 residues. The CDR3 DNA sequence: TGTGTCAGCAGTGACCGGGACAGACATACAGAGACCCAGTACTTC. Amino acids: CVSSDRDRHTETQYF.

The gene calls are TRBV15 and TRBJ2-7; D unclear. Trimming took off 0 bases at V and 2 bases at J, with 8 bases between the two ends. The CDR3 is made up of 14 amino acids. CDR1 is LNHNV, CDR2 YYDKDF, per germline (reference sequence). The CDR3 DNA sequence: TGTGCCACCAGCAGAGACGACATCACCTACGAGCAGTACTTC. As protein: CATSRDDITYEQYF.

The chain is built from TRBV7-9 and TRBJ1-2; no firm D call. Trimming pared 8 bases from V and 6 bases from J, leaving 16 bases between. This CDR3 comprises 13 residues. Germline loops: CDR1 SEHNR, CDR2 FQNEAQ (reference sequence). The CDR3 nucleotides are TGTGCCAGCGGATTCGATAATTGGAATGGCTACACCTTC. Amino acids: CASGFDNWNGYTF.

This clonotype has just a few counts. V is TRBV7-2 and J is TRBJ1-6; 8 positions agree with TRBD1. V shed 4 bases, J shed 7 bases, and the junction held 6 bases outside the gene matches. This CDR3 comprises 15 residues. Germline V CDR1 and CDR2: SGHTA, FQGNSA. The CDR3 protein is CASSSGQGTNSPLHF. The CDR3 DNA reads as TGTGCCAGCAGCTCCGGACAGGGAACGAATTCACCCCTCCACTTT.

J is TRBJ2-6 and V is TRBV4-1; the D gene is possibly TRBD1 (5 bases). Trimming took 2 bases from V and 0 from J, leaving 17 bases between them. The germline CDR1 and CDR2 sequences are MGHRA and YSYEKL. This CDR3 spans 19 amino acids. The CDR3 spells CASSQTTSTASSGANVLTF. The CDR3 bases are TGCGCCAGCAGCCAAACCACTTCGACAGCCAGCTCTGGGGCCAACGTCCTGACTTTC.

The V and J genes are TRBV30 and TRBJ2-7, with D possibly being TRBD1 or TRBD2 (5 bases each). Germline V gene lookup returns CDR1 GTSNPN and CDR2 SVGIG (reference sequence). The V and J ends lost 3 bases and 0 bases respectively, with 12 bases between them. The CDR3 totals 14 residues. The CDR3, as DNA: TGTGCCTGGAGCCGGGACGGCCTCTCCTACGAGCAGTACTTC. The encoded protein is CAWSRDGLSYEQYF.

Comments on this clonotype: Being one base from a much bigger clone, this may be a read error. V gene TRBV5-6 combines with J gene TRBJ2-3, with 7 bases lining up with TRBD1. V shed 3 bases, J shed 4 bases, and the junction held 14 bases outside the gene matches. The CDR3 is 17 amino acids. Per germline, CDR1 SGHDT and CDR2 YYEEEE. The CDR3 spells CASSWATGEVSADTQYF. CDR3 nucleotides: TGTGCCAGCAGCTGGGCAACAGGGGAAGTGAGCGCAGATACGCAGTATTTT.

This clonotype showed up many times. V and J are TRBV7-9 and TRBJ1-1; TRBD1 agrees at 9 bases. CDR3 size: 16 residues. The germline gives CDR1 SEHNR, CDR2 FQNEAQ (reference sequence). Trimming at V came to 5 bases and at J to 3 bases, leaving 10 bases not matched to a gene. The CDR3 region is CASSPDRGSLDTEAFF. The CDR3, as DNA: TGTGCCAGCAGCCCAGACAGGGGGTCACTCGACACTGAAGCTTTCTTT.

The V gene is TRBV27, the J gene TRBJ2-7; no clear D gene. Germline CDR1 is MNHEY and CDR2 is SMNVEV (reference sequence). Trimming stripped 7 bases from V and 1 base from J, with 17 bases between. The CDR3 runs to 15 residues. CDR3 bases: TGTGCCAGCAAGGTAGGCCCGGCGAGTTCCTACGAGCAGTACTTC. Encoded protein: CASKVGPASSYEQYF.

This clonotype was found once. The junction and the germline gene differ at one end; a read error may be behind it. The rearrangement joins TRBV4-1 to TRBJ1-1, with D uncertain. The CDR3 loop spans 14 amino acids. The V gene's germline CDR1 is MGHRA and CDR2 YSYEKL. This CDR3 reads CARSSAPADTEAFF. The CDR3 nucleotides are TGCGCCCGCAGCTCCGCCCCAGCGGACACTGAAGCTTTCTTT.

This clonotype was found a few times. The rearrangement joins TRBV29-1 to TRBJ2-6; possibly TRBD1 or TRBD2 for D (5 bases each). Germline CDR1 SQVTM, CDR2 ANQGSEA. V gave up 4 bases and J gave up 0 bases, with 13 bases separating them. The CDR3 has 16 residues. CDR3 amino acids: CSVGGDVNSGANVLTF. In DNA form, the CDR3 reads TGCAGCGTTGGAGGGGACGTGAACTCTGGGGCCAACGTCCTGACTTTC.

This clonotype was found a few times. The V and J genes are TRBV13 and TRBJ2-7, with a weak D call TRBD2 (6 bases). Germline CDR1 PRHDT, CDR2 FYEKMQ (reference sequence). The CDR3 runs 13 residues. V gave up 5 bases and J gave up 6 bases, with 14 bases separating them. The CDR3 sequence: CASSLGTPREQYF. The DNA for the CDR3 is TGTGCCAGCAGCCTCGGGACTCCTCGCGAGCAGTACTTC.

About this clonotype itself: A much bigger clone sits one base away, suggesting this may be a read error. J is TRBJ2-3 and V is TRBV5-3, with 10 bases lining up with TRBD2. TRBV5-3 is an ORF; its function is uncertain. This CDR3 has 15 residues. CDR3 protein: CASNQLAGPTDPQYF. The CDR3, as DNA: TGTGCCAGCAACCAACTAGCGGGACCCACAGATCCGCAGTATTTT.

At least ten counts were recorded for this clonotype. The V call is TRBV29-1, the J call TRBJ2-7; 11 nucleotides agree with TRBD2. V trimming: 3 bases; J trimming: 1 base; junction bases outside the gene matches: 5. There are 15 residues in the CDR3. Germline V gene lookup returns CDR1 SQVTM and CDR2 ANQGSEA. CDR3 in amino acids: CSVEVSGRASYEQYF. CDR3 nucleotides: TGCAGCGTTGAGGTTAGCGGGAGGGCTTCCTACGAGCAGTACTTC.

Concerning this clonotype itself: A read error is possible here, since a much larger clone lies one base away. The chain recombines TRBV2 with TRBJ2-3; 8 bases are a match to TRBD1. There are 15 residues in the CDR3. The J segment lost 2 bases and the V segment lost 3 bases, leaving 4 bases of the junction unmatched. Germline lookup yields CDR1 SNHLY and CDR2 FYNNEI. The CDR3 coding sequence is TGTGCCAGCAGTGACTGGACAGGGCCCACAGATACGCAGTATTTT. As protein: CASSDWTGPTDTQYF.

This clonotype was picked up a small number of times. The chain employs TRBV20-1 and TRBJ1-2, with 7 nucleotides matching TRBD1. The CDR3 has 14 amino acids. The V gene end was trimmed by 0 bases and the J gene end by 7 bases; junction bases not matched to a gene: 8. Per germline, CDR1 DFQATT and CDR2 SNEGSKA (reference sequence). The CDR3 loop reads CSARDYDRALGYTF. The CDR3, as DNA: TGCAGTGCTAGAGATTACGACAGGGCGCTTGGCTACACCTTC.

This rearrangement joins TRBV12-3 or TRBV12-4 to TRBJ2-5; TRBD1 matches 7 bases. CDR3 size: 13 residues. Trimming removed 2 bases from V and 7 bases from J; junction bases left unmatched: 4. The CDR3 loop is CASSLMAGGTQYF. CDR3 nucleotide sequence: TGTGCCAGCAGTTTAATGGCAGGGGGGACCCAGTACTTC.